A single sample gave rise to the 18 T cell receptor beta chains below, sequenced in a study of T-cell reconstitution after alpha-beta-depleted transplantation in children. It was with unique molecular identifiers that the TCRbeta library was prepared. TCRdb itself ran the PCR reads through MiXCR, one entry per CDR3 protein. Of roughly 310,000 distinct CDR3 sequences in the sample, 23% were seen once. The source was PBMCs, mostly from graft donor cells, collected 180 days after TCRalphabeta/CD19-depleted stem cell transplant. These receptors all stem from a male patient aged 10-17 years who had a stem cell transplant for acute lymphoblastic leukemia, so the T cells may come from the graft donor.

The chain couples TRBV10-3 to TRBJ2-7; 10 bases agree with TRBD1. The CDR3 is made up of 14 amino acids. Trimming at V came to 5 bases and at J to 7 bases, leaving 8 bases not matched to a gene. The germline V gene has CDR1 ENHRY and CDR2 SYGVKD. In DNA, the CDR3 is TGTGCCATCAGTACCGGGACAGGGGCGGGTGAGCAGTACTTC. This encodes CAISTGTGAGEQYF.

Only a few counts were recorded for this clonotype. The chain employs TRBV29-1 and TRBJ2-1; a possible D gene is TRBD2 (5 bases). CDR1 and CDR2 from the germline V gene are SQVTM and ANQGSEA. The CDR3 runs 14 residues. Trimming removed 7 bases from V and 6 bases from J, with 19 bases in between. The CDR3, as DNA: TGCAGCGCCTCGGCAAGCGGCCAGGCCAATGAGCAGTTCTTC. As protein: CSASASGQANEQFF.

This clonotype turned up a few times. V usage is TRBV7-9 and J usage is TRBJ1-2, with D perhaps matching TRBD1 (5 bases). V lost 5 bases, J lost 4 bases, and 14 bases lay in between. Per the germline V gene, CDR1 is SEHNR and CDR2 is FQNEAQ (reference sequence). There are 14 residues in the CDR3. CDR3 in amino acids: CASSQSTAFYGYTF. Here the CDR3 DNA reads TGTGCCAGCAGCCAATCGACAGCATTCTATGGCTACACCTTC.

Of note for this clonotype: A much bigger clone sits one base away, suggesting this may be a read error. The gene calls are TRBV5-1 and TRBJ1-4; no reliable D call. The CDR3 is 15 residues long. CDR1 SGHRS and CDR2 YFSETQ come from the germline V gene. The CDR3 DNA reads TGCGCCAGCAGCTTGGAGTGGGCAACTAATGAAAAAATGTTTTTT. Translating gives CASSLEWATNEKMFF.

In this sample, this clonotype turned up many times. This chain links TRBV29-1 with TRBJ2-7; 7 positions agree with TRBD1. With 4 bases clipped from V and 2 bases from J, the junction kept 5 bases outside the gene matches. Germline-derived CDR1 and CDR2 are SQVTM and ANQGSEA. The CDR3 runs 13 residues. The CDR3 DNA reads TGCAGCGTTGCGGGACAGACCCCCTACGAGCAGTACTTC. It yields the protein CSVAGQTPYEQYF.

The genes are TRBV20-1 and TRBJ2-7, with D perhaps TRBD2 (6 bases). The CDR3 spans 13 residues. The V end lost 3 bases, the J end lost 0 bases, and 9 bases lay between the germline ends. CDR1 DFQATT and CDR2 SNEGSKA come from the germline V gene (reference sequence). DNA for the CDR3: TGCAGTGCTAGGCGGGATAGCTCCTACGAGCAGTACTTC. Translating gives CSARRDSSYEQYF.

This clonotype came up a few times. V gene TRBV12-3 or TRBV12-4 combines with J gene TRBJ1-3; D possibly corresponds to TRBD1 (6 bases). Trimming shortened V by 6 bases and J by 1 base, and 10 bases separated the two germline ends. This CDR3 has 14 amino acids. In nucleotides, the CDR3 is TGTGCCAGCAGGTCGACAGGTTCTGGAAACACCATATATTTT. Amino acid sequence: CASRSTGSGNTIYF.

The gene calls are TRBV29-1 and TRBJ2-3; 12 positions match TRBD2. The CDR3 is 16 residues long. V lost 1 base, J lost 2 bases, and 4 bases stayed unmatched. Per the germline V gene, CDR1 is SQVTM and CDR2 is ANQGSEA. The CDR3 loop reads CSVEGGTSGSTDTQYF. The DNA for the CDR3 is TGCAGCGTTGAAGGCGGGACTAGCGGGTCCACAGATACGCAGTATTTT.

For this clonotype: It may be a read error: a sequence one base away is much more abundant. The chain employs TRBV7-3 and TRBJ2-2, with 7 bases identical to TRBD1. CDR3 size: 15 residues. CDR1 is SGHTA and CDR2 is FQGTGA in the germline V gene. CDR3 residues: CASSPGTALTWELFF. Written as DNA, the CDR3 is TGTGCCAGCAGCCCCGGGACAGCTCTCACCTGGGAGCTGTTTTTT.

The chain is built from TRBV9 and TRBJ2-5; no definite D call. The CDR3 sequence is 13 residues long. Germline-derived CDR1 and CDR2 are SGDLS and YYNGEE. Trimming took off 0 bases at V and 5 bases at J, with 8 bases between the two ends. This chain's CDR3 is CASSVGWMETQYF. DNA of the CDR3: TGTGCCAGCAGCGTAGGGTGGATGGAGACCCAGTACTTC. Together with reference TRBV9 and TRBJ2-5, the CDR3 gives the full variable domain: DSGVTQTPKHLITATGQRVTLRCSPRSGDLSVYWYQQSLDQGLQFLIQYYNGEERAKGNILERFSAQQFPDLHSELNLSSLELGDSALYFCASSVGWMETQYFGPGTRLLVL.

The table lists this clonotype with many counts. The gene calls are TRBV5-1 and TRBJ2-1; D ambiguous. The CDR3 sequence is 11 residues long. The germline CDR1 and CDR2 sequences are SGHRS and YFSETQ. Trimming shortened V by 4 bases and J by 7 bases, and 6 bases separated the two germline ends. In DNA form, the CDR3 reads TGCGCCAGCAGCCTAACGAATGAGCAGTTCTTC. It yields the protein CASSLTNEQFF.

This chain joins TRBV21-1 and TRBJ1-1; the table calls TRBD1, which could not be checked here. TRBV21-1 is designated a pseudogene. This CDR3 is built from 18 residues. CDR3 amino acids: CASSRDPGTGFMNSEAFF. In DNA, the CDR3 is TGTGCCAGCAGCAGAGATCCCGGGACAGGCTTTATGAACAGTGAAGCTTTCTTT.

The chain joins TRBV5-8 to TRBJ2-7; tentatively, D is TRBD1 (5 bases). Trimming cost V 8 bases and J 3 bases, with 18 bases left between them. Germline V gene data show CDR1 as SGHTS and CDR2 as YDEGEE. This CDR3 is 14 amino acids long. The CDR3 DNA is TGTGCCAGGGGCCCTGGGCAGGGCTTCTACGAGCAGTACTTC. It is translated as CARGPGQGFYEQYF. Combining the CDR3 with reference TRBV5-8 and TRBJ2-7 gives the whole variable domain EAGVTQSPTHLIKTRGQQATLRCSPISGHTSVYWYQQALGLGLQFLLWYDEGEERNRGNFPPRFSGRQFPNYSSELNVNALELEDSALYLCARGPGQGFYEQYFGPGTRLTVT.

This clonotype was observed a few times. The rearrangement joins TRBV12-3 or TRBV12-4 to TRBJ2-5; TRBD2 matches at 7 bases. V shed 1 base, J shed 5 bases, and the junction held 10 bases outside the gene matches. The CDR3 contains 16 residues. The CDR3 bases are TGTGCCAGCAGTTTAGAGGGAGGGTTTAGGTCGGAGACCCAGTACTTC. It is translated as CASSLEGGFRSETQYF.

The rearrangement links TRBV7-2 to TRBJ2-1; 13 bases align to TRBD2. The V gene end was trimmed by 4 bases and the J gene end by 4 bases; junction bases not matched to a gene: 4. The CDR3 runs to 16 residues. Germline CDR1 reads SGHTA; CDR2 reads FQGNSA. The CDR3, as DNA: TGTGCCAGCAGCTCTTTGACTAGCGGGAGGTACAATGAGCAGTTCTTC. It is translated as CASSSLTSGRYNEQFF.

The chain recombines TRBV5-6 with TRBJ2-6; D might be TRBD1 or TRBD2, each matching 5 bases. The CDR3 runs to 13 residues. The V and J ends lost 5 bases and 2 bases respectively, with 5 bases between them. CDR1 is SGHDT, CDR2 YYEEEE, per germline. The CDR3: CASRGAGANVLTF. In DNA, the CDR3 is TGTGCCAGCAGGGGGGCTGGGGCCAACGTCCTGACTTTC.

This chain joins TRBV11-2 and TRBJ1-1; no definite D call. CDR1 and CDR2 (germline): SGHAT, FQNNGV. V was clipped by 2 bases and J by 6 bases, with 7 bases between them. The CDR3 covers 12 residues. The chain's CDR3 is CASSLHLAEAFF. The CDR3 DNA follows: TGTGCCAGCAGCTTACATTTGGCTGAAGCTTTCTTT.

The chain links TRBV29-1 to TRBJ2-3, with 11 bases that match TRBD2. This CDR3 has 14 residues. V lost 6 bases and J lost 5; bases outside the gene matches: 7. Germline loops: CDR1 SQVTM, CDR2 ANQGSEA. The CDR3 DNA is TGCAGCGTCGTTAGCGGGAGGGGTGAAGATACGCAGTATTTT. This gives the protein CSVVSGRGEDTQYF.